A selection of T cell receptor beta chains follows, all from one sample in a study of shared clonotypes between healthy human individuals. The assay was immunoSEQ multiplex PCR, and TCRdb's table has in-frame clones only and misses some. The repertoire holds about 2.1 million clones, around 93% seen once, with 1.5% to 2% in the top ten. The specimen sequenced was naive CD8+ T cells from PBMCs. All receptors derive from a man between 18 and 35 years old in good health. Some clones in this sample may be carry-over from other donors' samples. The CDR3 runs from the conserved cysteine through the conserved F or W. A D gene is named only where the DNA matches it firmly. The size entry is marked missing in some rows and otherwise reads once, few, many or a size class.

abundance	j_gene	d_gene	v_gene	len	CDR3nt	CDR3aa
NA	TRBJ2-7	NA	TRBV29-1	16	TGCAGCGTTGAAGGGTATGAGGGACTGAGCTCCTACGAGCAGTACTTC	CSVEGYEGLSSYEQYF
NA	TRBJ2-1	TRBD2	TRBV2	14	TGTGCCAGCACCGTAGCGGGACTGAACAATGAGCAGTTCTTC	CASTVAGLNNEQFF
once	TRBJ2-7	TRBD1	TRBV28	14	TGTGCCAGCAGTTTTCAGGGGGACTCCTACGAGCAGTACTTC	CASSFQGDSYEQYF
NA	TRBJ2-5	NA	TRBV13	13	TGTGCCAGCAGCTTCCGGGAACTGGAGACCCAGTACTTC	CASSFRELETQYF
once	TRBJ2-1	NA	TRBV29-1	15	TGCAGCGTCCCCCCGCGGGGTCTCTCCTACAATGAGCAGTTCTTC	CSVPPRGLSYNEQFF
NA	TRBJ2-5	NA	TRBV19	13	TGTGCCAGTAGTCCGATGGTGGGGGAGACCCAGTACTTC	CASSPMVGETQYF
NA	TRBJ2-7	NA	TRBV27	14	TGTGCCAGCAGTTTGGTACTGTCCACCTACGAGCAGTACTTC	CASSLVLSTYEQYF
NA	TRBJ2-5	NA	TRBV29-1	13	TGCAGCGTTGAAAGGGGGGTGCAAGAGACCCAGTACTTC	CSVERGVQETQYF
NA	TRBJ1-2	TRBD1	TRBV6-5	14	TGTGCCAGCAGTTACTCCCGACAGGGATATGGCTACACCTTC	CASSYSRQGYGYTF
NA	TRBJ1-1	TRBD1	TRBV5-4	14	TGTGCCAGCAGCCTAGACAGGGGAAGCATCGGGGCTTTCTTT	CASSLDRGSIGAFF
once	TRBJ2-1	TRBD2	TRBV15	15	TGTGCCACCAGCGTTGGGACTAGCGGGAGCTATGAGCAGTTCTTC	CATSVGTSGSYEQFF
NA	TRBJ2-1	NA	TRBV7-9	13	TGTGCCAGCAGCTTCGTAGCGGCCAATGAGCAGTTCTTC	CASSFVAANEQFF
NA	TRBJ2-7	NA	TRBV29-1	12	TGCAGCGTTGAATTAGGGGGTTACGAGCAGTACTTC	CSVELGGYEQYF
NA	TRBJ2-1	TRBD1	TRBV5-1	16	TGCGCCAGCAGCTTGAACCGGGACAGGGGACTCGGTGAGCAGTTCTTC	CASSLNRDRGLGEQFF
NA	TRBJ2-7	NA	TRBV29-1	13	TGCAGCGTTGAAGATCCACAGGACTACGAGCAGTACTTC	CSVEDPQDYEQYF
NA	TRBJ2-1	TRBD1	TRBV11-2	14	TGTGCCAGCAGCTCCCGGGACAGTGACAATGAGCAGTTCTTC	CASSSRDSDNEQFF
NA	TRBJ2-7	NA	TRBV19	16	TGTGCCAGTAGTATAGATCTCCTCAGGGGCGCCTACGAGCAGTACTTC	CASSIDLLRGAYEQYF
NA	TRBJ2-1	TRBD2	TRBV18	14	TGTGCCAGCTCACTTGGGGAGGGCCGGGGTGAGCAGTTCTTC	CASSLGEGRGEQFF
NA	TRBJ2-1	NA	TRBV18	15	TGTGCCAGCTCACCGGGGATGTCCAAGTACAATGAGCAGTTCTTC	CASSPGMSKYNEQFF
NA	TRBJ2-1	NA	TRBV5-6	12	TGTGCCAGCAGCTGGGGTGACCGCGAGCAGTTCTTC	CASSWGDREQFF
NA	TRBJ2-7	NA	TRBV13	12	TGTGCCAGCAGCTTAGAGTCATATGAGCAGTACTTC	CASSLESYEQYF
NA	TRBJ1-4	NA	TRBV29-1	14	TGCAGCGTTGGGGGGCAGTGGGGTAGTGAAAAACTGTTTTTT	CSVGGQWGSEKLFF
NA	TRBJ1-4	NA	TRBV9	14	TGTGCCAGCAGCGTAGGCAGCAGAAATGAAAAACTGTTTTTT	CASSVGSRNEKLFF
NA	TRBJ2-2	NA	TRBV28	19	TGTGCCAGCAGTTCGTGGAGAGGTTCGGTCGGGAGGAACACCGGGGAGCTGTTTTTT	CASSSWRGSVGRNTGELFF
NA	TRBJ2-7	NA	TRBV6-6	13	TGTGCCAGCAGTTACGGGGGCACGGGCGAGCAGTACTTC	CASSYGGTGEQYF